There are many counts of the clone carrying this T cell receptor (beta chain). This record belongs to a study of Graves' ophthalmopathy and Graves' hyperthyroidism. Germline V gene lookup returns CDR1 SGHAT and CDR2 FQNNGV. Trimming removed 0 bases at V and 0 bases at J, with 12 bases between. The CDR3 is 18 amino acids. The TCR beta CDR3 regions underwent amplification from RNA transcripts. HTBI-primed RT-PCR formed the first round, and a multiplex PCR formed the second. TCRdb redid the calling of the multiplex PCR reads with MiXCR, one entry per CDR3 protein. The profile shows 400,000 to 450,000 distinct CDR3 sequences, under 25% of them singletons. Clinical symptoms and serum thyroxine were used for diagnosis; TRAb, thyroid ultrasound and orbital computed tomography were also relied on.

The chain recombines TRBV11-2 with TRBJ2-6; either TRBD1 or TRBD2 may supply D (5 bases each). The sample taken for sequencing was peripheral blood. This TCR was sampled from a woman under 30 with stable Graves' hyperthyroidism. DNA of the CDR3: TGTGCCAGCAGCTTAGATCCGGGACGGACCTCTGGGGCCAACGTCCTGACTTTC. Residues: CASSLDPGRTSGANVLTF.